This T cell receptor (beta chain) came from a study of blood T cell repertoires in COVID-19. Study in general: Samples of COVID-19 (acute and convalescent) were obtained from the United States, Italy and Spain. T cells, B-cell-depleted T cells, or PBMCs supplied cDNA or gDNA.

Data came from immunoSEQ multiplex PCR; TCRdb stores just in-frame clones and leaves some out. Among some 320,000 clones listed, around 92% were seen once. CDR3 length: 16 residues. Germline lookup yields CDR1 MNHEY and CDR2 SMNVEV (reference sequence). V shed 8 bases and J shed 8 bases, with 24 bases lying between them. Followed longitudinally, the Seattle patients had been enrolled during active infection. This clone is judged medium-sized. This sequence was found in a woman aged 30 to 39 with COVID-19, enrolled during active disease. The specimen was peripheral blood. V is TRBV27 and J is TRBJ1-4; weak D call: TRBD1 (5 bases). CDR3 nucleotides: TGTGCCAGCCGGGCAGGACATTCCCGGGTGGAGGAAAAACTGTTTTTT. Residues: CASRAGHSRVEEKLFF.